This entry lists 28 T cell receptor beta chains sequenced from one sample in a study of human T cells and chemical hapten exposure. From the RACE reads, TCRdb called clonotypes with MiXCR, one entry per CDR3 protein. The table lists under 150,000 distinct CDR3 sequences, about 12% of them singletons. Time point specified: patch test 1, 2 weeks after DPC sensitization. Stated treatment: therapeutic diphenylcyclopropenone sensitization with weekly scalp DPC. The sample was whole blood, taken in connection with sensitization to the hapten diphenylcyclopropenone (DPC). These receptors were taken from a woman between 45 and 65 years old with alopecia areata. Some clones in this sample may be carry-over from other donors' samples.

This clonotype has a count of ten or more. The gene calls are TRBV20-1 and TRBJ2-7; D unresolved. V lost 0 bases and J 6 bases, leaving 9 bases between the germline ends. CDR1 DFQATT and CDR2 SNEGSKA come from the germline V gene (reference sequence). CDR3 length: 12 amino acids. In DNA, the CDR3 is TGCAGTGCTAGAGATGAAGGGCCCGAGCAGTACTTC. This encodes CSARDEGPEQYF.

A few counts support this clonotype. V usage is TRBV5-1 and J usage is TRBJ2-4; D may be TRBD2 (6 bases). Trimming removed 1 base from V and 1 base from J, with 12 bases in between. Per the germline V gene, CDR1 is SGHRS and CDR2 is YFSETQ. This CDR3 has 16 amino acids. The CDR3 protein is CASSLRAGGAKNIQYF. The CDR3 nucleotides are TGCGCCAGCAGCTTGAGGGCAGGAGGGGCCAAAAACATTCAGTACTTC.

This clonotype has a count of ten or more. The CDR3 region has the DNA TGTGCCAGCGGAGGCGGCAGGGGAAGGGATAATTCACCCCTCCACTTT. This encodes CASGGGRGRDNSPLHF. The chain recombines TRBV2 with TRBJ1-6; possible D gene TRBD1, 6 bases. The CDR3 is made up of 16 amino acids. CDR1 and CDR2 (germline): SNHLY, FYNNEI. The V end was cut by 8 bases, the J end by 5 bases, with 19 bases between. Complete variable domain (other parts from reference TRBV2 and TRBJ1-6): EPEVTQTPSHQVTQMGQEVILRCVPISNHLYFYWYRQILGQKVEFLVSFYNNEISEKSEIFDDQFSVERPDGSNFTLKIRSTKLEDSAMYFCASGGGRGRDNSPLHFGNGTRLTVT.

This clonotype has only a few counts. V and J are TRBV12-3 or TRBV12-4 and TRBJ2-1, with D unclear. With 3 bases removed from V and 1 base from J, the gap between germline ends came to 13 bases. The CDR3 is 16 residues long. The CDR3 DNA reads as TGTGCCAGCAGTTTTCCGCGTTGGCTGTCCTACAATGAGCAGTTCTTC. The encoded protein is CASSFPRWLSYNEQFF.

This chain connects TRBV19 to TRBJ2-1, with a tentative D call TRBD2 (6 bases). Trimming pared 5 bases from V and 9 bases from J, leaving 14 bases between. CDR1 and CDR2 (germline): LNHDA, SQIVND (reference sequence). The CDR3 contains 13 residues. In DNA form, the CDR3 reads TGTGCCAGTAGTGTCCGTAGGGGAGGTGAGCAGTTCTTC. This translates into CASSVRRGGEQFF.

J is TRBJ1-6 and V is TRBV7-9; no firm D call. The germline CDR1 and CDR2 sequences are SEHNR and FQNEAQ (reference sequence). Trimming took off 1 base at V and 8 bases at J, with 9 bases between the two ends. CDR3 length equals 14 residues. The CDR3 sequence: CASSLGFEDSPLHF. As DNA, the CDR3 is TGTGCCAGCAGCTTAGGTTTTGAAGATTCACCCCTCCACTTT. Using reference TRBV7-9 and TRBJ1-6 for the parts outside the CDR3, the full variable domain is DTGVSQNPRHKITKRGQNVTFRCDPISEHNRLYWYRQTLGQGPEFLTYFQNEAQLEKSRLLSDRFSAERPKGSFSTLEIQRTEQGDSAMYLCASSLGFEDSPLHFGNGTRLTVT.

This clonotype turned up a few times. The chain is built from TRBV13 and TRBJ2-4, with 7 bases fitting TRBD2. With V trimmed by 1 base and J by 8 bases, 8 bases remained unmatched. The CDR3 is 15 residues long. Germline CDR1 PRHDT, CDR2 FYEKMQ (reference sequence). CDR3 in DNA: TGTGCCAGCAGCTTAGCGGGAGGAAGAGGTGACATTCAGTACTTC. It codes for CASSLAGGRGDIQYF.

This rearrangement joins TRBV27 to TRBJ1-1; the D is unclear. V was trimmed by 5 bases and J by 3 bases, leaving 10 bases between them. Germline lookup yields CDR1 MNHEY and CDR2 SMNVEV (reference sequence). This CDR3 comprises 13 residues. CDR3 in amino acids: CASSLALHTEAFF. The CDR3 DNA reads TGTGCCAGCAGTCTAGCTCTGCACACTGAAGCTTTCTTT.

J is TRBJ2-7 and V is TRBV28; 10 bases are shared with TRBD1. Trimming removed 8 bases from V and 3 bases from J; junction bases left unmatched: 1. The CDR3 is 12 amino acids. The germline V gene has CDR1 MDHEN and CDR2 SYDVKM. The CDR3 nucleotides read TGTGCCAGCTGGGACAGGGGCTACGAGCAGTACTTC. This translates into CASWDRGYEQYF.

This chain links TRBV28 with TRBJ2-7; TRBD1 is a possible D gene (5 bases). CDR1 is MDHEN, CDR2 SYDVKM, per germline. The V end lost 8 bases, the J end lost 7 bases, and 18 bases lay between the germline ends. This CDR3 is built from 13 residues. In DNA, the CDR3 is TGTGCCAGCCGCTCGTCCAGGGATCGGGAGCAGTACTTC. Its translation: CASRSSRDREQYF.

V and J are TRBV11-2 and TRBJ2-6; D not certain. V was pared by 4 bases and J by 1 base, with 20 bases between. This CDR3 region has 19 residues. Looked up from germline, CDR1 is SGHAT and CDR2 is FQNNGV. CDR3 DNA sequence: TGTGCCAGCAGCTCCCCTCAGCTCGGAGAGAGGTCTGGGGCCAACGTCCTGACTTTC. This translates into CASSSPQLGERSGANVLTF.

This clonotype was recorded many times. This chain uses TRBV7-8 with TRBJ2-1, with 7 bases fitting TRBD2. This CDR3 has 16 amino acids. Germline CDR1 SGHVS, CDR2 FQNEAQ. Unmatched junction bases numbered 10, after V lost 4 bases and J lost 4 bases. For the CDR3, the DNA is TGTGCCAGCAGCTCCCGGACATGGGAGGGGTACAATGAGCAGTTCTTC. It specifies CASSSRTWEGYNEQFF.

The genes are TRBV18 and TRBJ1-4; D is possibly TRBD1 (5 bases). The CDR3 totals 19 residues. Trimming left V 4 bases short and J 0 bases short, with 21 bases between. CDR1 is KGHSH and CDR2 is LQKENI in the germline V gene. CDR3 DNA sequence: TGTGCCAGCTCACTTCTGACAGCGCAGTTCGACTCAACTAATGAAAAACTGTTTTTT. Amino acid sequence: CASSLLTAQFDSTNEKLFF.

This clonotype has a count of ten or more. This chain joins TRBV5-6 and TRBJ2-5; TRBD1 aligns across 9 bases. Germline CDR1 SGHDT, CDR2 YYEEEE. J gave up 3 bases and V 4 bases, and 10 bases lay outside the gene matches. CDR3 length equals 16 residues. CDR3 DNA: TGTGCCAGCAGCCTAGGACAGGGGATCCCGAAAGAGACCCAGTACTTC. Protein sequence: CASSLGQGIPKETQYF.

The chain joins TRBV5-1 to TRBJ2-7; D gene uncertain. Trimming stripped 7 bases from V and 2 bases from J, with 13 bases between. The CDR3 contains 13 residues. Germline CDR1 SGHRS, CDR2 YFSETQ. CDR3 nucleotide sequence: TGCGCCAGCGGTGAATCAGCTCCCTACGAGCAGTACTTC. As protein: CASGESAPYEQYF.

This clonotype appeared many times. The chain employs TRBV3-1 and TRBJ2-3, with 9 positions matching TRBD2. Unmatched junction bases numbered 8, after V lost 4 bases and J lost 3 bases. This CDR3 comprises 16 residues. Per germline, CDR1 LGHDT and CDR2 YNNKEL (reference sequence). CDR3 region: CASSPLTGLATDTQYF. CDR3 bases: TGTGCCAGCAGCCCGCTGACGGGACTAGCAACAGATACGCAGTATTTT.

This clonotype has only a few counts. The V and J genes are TRBV25-1 and TRBJ2-2; TRBD1 might be the D (6 bases). The CDR3 extends over 15 amino acids. Germline values: CDR1 MGHDK, CDR2 SYGVNS. V was cut by 4 bases and J by 10 bases, with 19 bases left in between. As DNA, the CDR3 is TGTGCCAGCAGTGGACAAGGGACACCCTCAGCGGAGCTGTTTTTT. Its protein product is CASSGQGTPSAELFF.

This clonotype came up many times. The rearrangement uses TRBV3-1 and TRBJ1-1; D unclear. CDR1 LGHDT and CDR2 YNNKEL come from the germline V gene (reference sequence). There are 12 residues in the CDR3. Between the trimmed V and J ends, which lost 0 bases and 8 bases, there was a span of 7 bases. CDR3 residues: CASSQEGIEAFF. In DNA, the CDR3 is TGTGCCAGCAGCCAAGAGGGTATAGAAGCTTTCTTT.

This clonotype has at least ten counts. V is TRBV6-5 and J is TRBJ2-7; D unclear. The length of the CDR3 is 12 residues. The germline V gene has CDR1 MNHEY and CDR2 SVGAGI. V lost 3 bases, J lost 9 bases, and 12 bases lay in between. In DNA, the CDR3 is TGTGCCAGCAGTTATCCGACCCCCCTGCAGTACTTC. Its translation is CASSYPTPLQYF.

As for this clonotype: The germline gene is not matched at one end of the junction; a read error may be the cause. This rearrangement joins TRBV6-2 or TRBV6-3 to TRBJ2-2, with D possibly being TRBD2 (5 bases). The CDR3 loop spans 13 amino acids. Germline CDR1 and CDR2: MNHEY and SVGEGT. The CDR3 loop reads CASSYRSAGEPFF. In DNA form, the CDR3 reads TGTGCCAGCAGTTACCGTTCCGCCGGGGAGCCGTTTTTT.

This clonotype showed up many times. This chain joins TRBV29-1 and TRBJ2-5; D remains unclear. The germline V and J ends were trimmed by 6 bases and 0 bases, with 8 bases remaining between them. The germline CDR1 and CDR2 sequences are SQVTM and ANQGSEA. CDR3 length: 12 amino acids. The CDR3 sequence: CSVTWDQETQYF. The CDR3 nucleotides read TGCAGCGTGACTTGGGACCAAGAGACCCAGTACTTC.

DNA of the CDR3: TGTGCCAGCAGAATAACAGGCAGGAATCAGCCCCAGCATTTT. This encodes CASRITGRNQPQHF. The chain recombines TRBV2 with TRBJ1-5; D perhaps matches TRBD1 (5 bases). The V gene lost 6 bases and the J gene lost 4 bases, with 13 bases spanning the gap. This CDR3 spans 14 amino acids. CDR1 and CDR2 (germline): SNHLY, FYNNEI.

The rearrangement uses TRBV18 and TRBJ1-3; 7 bases agree with TRBD1. J lost 0 bases, V lost 6 bases, and 5 bases had no gene match. The CDR3 consists of 15 residues. The germline V gene has CDR1 KGHSH and CDR2 LQKENI. The CDR3 loop reads CASSWDSRSGNTIYF. As DNA, the CDR3 is TGTGCCAGCTCGTGGGACAGCCGCTCTGGAAACACCATATATTTT.

This sequence joins TRBV7-6 and TRBJ2-5; either TRBD1 or TRBD2 may supply D (5 bases each). The CDR3 is 14 amino acids. V was pared by 8 bases and J by 5 bases, with 18 bases between. Germline V gene data show CDR1 as SGHVS and CDR2 as FNYEAQ. The CDR3 sequence is CASRSLRDPETQYF. CDR3 in DNA: TGTGCCAGCCGATCTCTCAGGGACCCGGAGACCCAGTACTTC.

This clonotype occurred many times. The chain recombines TRBV12-3 or TRBV12-4 with TRBJ2-1, with a weak D call TRBD2 (5 bases). V dropped 1 base and J dropped 4 bases, with 14 bases sitting between them. The CDR3 contains 16 residues. CDR3 DNA: TGTGCCAGCAGTTTAGGGCTAAGCGGTCCGTACAATGAGCAGTTCTTC. It encodes CASSLGLSGPYNEQFF.

This chain uses TRBV12-3 or TRBV12-4 with TRBJ2-5, with no clear D. Trimming shortened V by 4 bases and J by 7 bases, and 10 bases separated the two germline ends. The CDR3 is made up of 12 amino acids. This CDR3 reads CASSSLSGTQYF. CDR3 DNA sequence: TGTGCCAGCAGTTCTCTTTCGGGGACCCAGTACTTC.

This clonotype was recorded a few times. The chain recombines TRBV12-3 or TRBV12-4 with TRBJ2-5; D possibly corresponds to TRBD2 (5 bases). V was cut by 5 bases and J by 6 bases, with 22 bases left in between. This CDR3 region has 16 residues. In DNA, the CDR3 is TGTGCCAGCAGTCCCTCTAATTGGCTAGCTGATAAGACCCAGTACTTC. It codes for CASSPSNWLADKTQYF.

This clonotype was recorded many times. The V gene is TRBV3-1, the J gene TRBJ2-3; weak D call: TRBD2 (7 bases). Trimming stripped 0 bases from V and 0 bases from J, with 13 bases between. Germline V gene data show CDR1 as LGHDT and CDR2 as YNNKEL (reference sequence). The CDR3 totals 17 residues. The CDR3 DNA is TGTGCCAGCAGCCAAGAAGATCGGGGGGCCAGCACAGATACGCAGTATTTT. As protein: CASSQEDRGASTDTQYF.